This T cell receptor beta chain was sequenced for a study of PD-L1 blockade in urothelial cancer. As to this clone: Its antigen remains unknown.

Per patient, between 1 and 8 samples were collected at pretreatment and on-treatment time points. Per germline, CDR1 LNHDA and CDR2 SQIVND (reference sequence). Unmatched junction bases numbered 3, after V lost 4 bases and J lost 0 bases. This CDR3 spans 18 amino acids. The investigators introduced synthetic TCR analog templates into each PCR as spikes. Clones were sequenced by immunoSEQ multiplex PCR, and TCRdb holds only the in-frame ones, with some missing. The repertoire holds about 88,000 clones, with approximately 91% as singletons. Findings of the study overall: Durable-benefit patients expanded tumor-associated blood clones more at 3 weeks.

The material was PBMCs, obtained around atezolizumab (anti-PD-L1) treatment. The TCR sequence derives from a man aged 60 to 69 with urothelial cancer. J is TRBJ2-6 and V is TRBV19, with TRBD2 matching 13 bases. CDR3 amino acids: CASSTGLAGISGANVLTF. The DNA of the CDR3 is TGTGCCAGTAGTACGGGACTAGCGGGGATCTCTGGGGCCAACGTCCTGACTTTC.